These 20 T cell receptor beta chains were all obtained from the same sample, sequenced in a study of cytomegalovirus exposure and HLA in healthy donors. Here immunoSEQ multiplex PCR was the method, and the copy in TCRdb shows in-frame clones only, minus some. The repertoire holds approximately 240,000 clones, under 95% seen once, with approximately 1.1% in the top ten. The sequenced material came from PBMCs. These receptors were obtained from a woman under 30 in good health and CMV-seronegative.

The chain joins TRBV7-6 to TRBJ2-1; 7 bases match TRBD1. The CDR3 consists of 17 residues. Germline lookup yields CDR1 SGHVS and CDR2 FNYEAQ. The V and J ends lost 0 bases and 4 bases, in that order; junction bases with no gene match: 9. CDR3 bases: TGTGCCAGCAGCTTAGCCCCGCCGGGACAGAGATACAATGAGCAGTTCTTC. It yields the protein CASSLAPPGQRYNEQFF.

The chain joins TRBV20-1 to TRBJ2-1; D not resolved. This CDR3 contains 11 residues. V lost 6 bases and J 9 bases, leaving 12 bases between the germline ends. Germline loops: CDR1 DFQATT, CDR2 SNEGSKA (reference sequence). The CDR3 bases are TGCAGTGCCGTAGTTAGTGTTGAGCAGTTCTTC. This gives the protein CSAVVSVEQFF.

This chain connects TRBV4-1 to TRBJ1-2; D is unclear. V shed 4 bases and J shed 3 bases, with 9 bases lying between them. The V gene's germline CDR1 is MGHRA and CDR2 YSYEKL. This CDR3 contains 13 residues. The CDR3 protein is CASSLQRDYGYTF. The DNA for the CDR3 is TGCGCCAGCAGCCTTCAGCGTGACTATGGCTACACCTTC.

The V gene is TRBV28, the J gene TRBJ1-1, with a tentative D call TRBD1 (5 bases). Germline V CDR1 and CDR2: MDHEN, SYDVKM. The CDR3 covers 14 residues. The V and J ends lost 2 bases and 7 bases respectively, with 14 bases between them. Here the CDR3 reads CASSLGGGTYEAFF. The CDR3, as DNA: TGTGCCAGCAGTTTAGGGGGAGGGACCTATGAAGCTTTCTTT.

Only one count was recorded for this clone. V is TRBV7-9 and J is TRBJ1-1; 9 bases agree with TRBD1. V shed 5 bases, J shed 1 base, and the junction held 8 bases outside the gene matches. The CDR3 spans 16 residues. Germline CDR1 SEHNR, CDR2 FQNEAQ (reference sequence). CDR3 in DNA: TGTGCCAGCAGCCCCTCGGACAGGGGTGAGAACACTGAAGCTTTCTTT. Protein sequence: CASSPSDRGENTEAFF.

J is TRBJ1-1 and V is TRBV7-9, with unresolved D. The germline V gene has CDR1 SEHNR and CDR2 FQNEAQ (reference sequence). V was trimmed by 2 bases and J by 8 bases, leaving 12 bases between them. The CDR3 length is 13 residues. The CDR3 DNA sequence: TGTGCCAGCAGCTTATCTCGTGGAGTAGAAGCTTTCTTT. Translated, it gives CASSLSRGVEAFF.

This chain joins TRBV30 and TRBJ2-5, with TRBD1 as a possible D gene (6 bases). V dropped 2 bases and J dropped 3 bases, with 13 bases sitting between them. This CDR3 is 14 amino acids long. Germline V CDR1 and CDR2: GTSNPN, SVGIG (reference sequence). CDR3 nucleotides: TGTGCCTGGAGTAAAAGGACAGTCGAAGAGACCCAGTACTTC. Its protein product is CAWSKRTVEETQYF.

This chain uses TRBV7-9 with TRBJ2-1; D is perhaps TRBD1 (6 bases). CDR3 size: 17 residues. V dropped 5 bases and J dropped 0 bases, with 17 bases sitting between them. Germline CDR1 is SEHNR and CDR2 is FQNEAQ (reference sequence). DNA for the CDR3: TGTGCCAGCAGCGATTACGGGACAACGAGCTCCTACAATGAGCAGTTCTTC. It specifies CASSDYGTTSSYNEQFF.

The V gene is TRBV28, the J gene TRBJ1-5, with 9 bases matching TRBD1. The germline gives CDR1 MDHEN, CDR2 SYDVKM. The CDR3 totals 15 residues. Unmatched junction bases numbered 10, after V lost 6 bases and J lost 7 bases. Here the CDR3 reads CASRPNRGLYQPQHF. For the CDR3, the DNA is TGTGCCAGCAGACCGAACAGGGGGCTGTACCAGCCCCAGCATTTT.

The V gene is TRBV7-2, the J gene TRBJ2-7, with 9 bases identical to TRBD1. This CDR3 spans 14 amino acids. Per germline, CDR1 SGHTA and CDR2 FQGNSA. V trimming: 5 bases; J trimming: 2 bases; junction bases outside the gene matches: 4. This CDR3 is CASSLGQGTYEQYF. In DNA form, the CDR3 reads TGTGCCAGCAGCCTGGGACAGGGTACCTACGAGCAGTACTTC.

The chain employs TRBV5-1 and TRBJ1-3; D not certain. Germline V gene lookup returns CDR1 SGHRS and CDR2 YFSETQ. CDR3 length equals 15 residues. V lost 2 bases, J lost 0 bases, and 9 bases lay in between. The CDR3 region has the DNA TGCGCCAGCAGCTTCGGGGAAATCTCTGGAAACACCATATATTTT. Amino acid sequence: CASSFGEISGNTIYF. Together with reference TRBV5-1 and TRBJ1-3, the CDR3 gives the full variable domain: KAGVTQTPRYLIKTRGQQVTLSCSPISGHRSVSWYQQTPGQGLQFLFEYFSETQRNKGNFPGRFSGRQFSNSRSEMNVSTLELGDSALYLCASSFGEISGNTIYFGEGSWLTVV.

This rearrangement joins TRBV25-1 to TRBJ1-2; 8 bases agree with TRBD1. Germline-derived CDR1 and CDR2 are MGHDK and SYGVNS. The trim removed 4 bases at V and 4 bases at J, leaving 8 bases unmatched. The CDR3 is 15 amino acids. In nucleotides, the CDR3 is TGTGCCAGCAGTGCGGACCGGACAGGGAGCTATGGCTACACCTTC. Protein sequence: CASSADRTGSYGYTF.

The chain recombines TRBV4-2 with TRBJ2-1; 8 bases match TRBD2. The ends lost 1 base at V and 4 bases at J; junction bases unmatched: 12. This CDR3 comprises 18 residues. Looked up from germline, CDR1 is LGHNA and CDR2 is YNFKEQ. The CDR3 reads CASSQARFGASGYNEQFF. CDR3 sequence (DNA): TGTGCCAGCAGCCAAGCTCGTTTTGGGGCTAGCGGGTACAATGAGCAGTTCTTC.

The chain has TRBV27 and TRBJ2-5, with 9 bases matching TRBD2. The trim removed 9 bases at V and 4 bases at J, leaving 12 bases unmatched. The CDR3 sequence is 15 residues long. In germline, CDR1 is MNHEY, CDR2 SMNVEV (reference sequence). The CDR3 spells CASAGGPGVGETQYF. The CDR3 DNA sequence: TGTGCCAGTGCGGGAGGGCCAGGTGTAGGAGAGACCCAGTACTTC.

The chain links TRBV10-3 to TRBJ2-7, with TRBD2 matching over 9 bases. Trimming at V came to 6 bases and at J to 3 bases, leaving 6 bases not matched to a gene. Germline V gives CDR1 ENHRY, CDR2 SYGVKD. The CDR3 is 14 amino acids. CDR3 sequence: CAIRNSSGSYEQYF. In DNA, the CDR3 is TGTGCCATCAGGAATAGTAGCGGGAGCTACGAGCAGTACTTC.

The chain joins TRBV4-1 to TRBJ2-1; 9 positions agree with TRBD2. Trimming at V came to 2 bases and at J to 2 bases, leaving 7 bases not matched to a gene. This CDR3 comprises 17 residues. Germline V gene data show CDR1 as MGHRA and CDR2 as YSYEKL. The CDR3 coding sequence is TGCGCCAGCAGCCAATACGCCAGACTAGCGGCCTACAATGAGCAGTTCTTC. The encoded protein is CASSQYARLAAYNEQFF.

J is TRBJ1-1 and V is TRBV5-4; no clear D gene. CDR1 and CDR2 from the germline V gene are SGHNT and YYREEE (reference sequence). The CDR3 runs 14 residues. V lost 1 base to trimming and J lost 0 bases, with 7 bases between them. CDR3 residues: CASSLFSVNTEAFF. CDR3 nucleotide sequence: TGTGCCAGCAGCTTGTTTTCAGTGAACACTGAAGCTTTCTTT.

CDR3 nucleotides: TGTGCCAGCAGTTCCTTTCAGGACTTAGGCGCTGAAGCTTTCTTT. Protein product: CASSSFQDLGAEAFF. The V gene is TRBV28, the J gene TRBJ1-1; D unclear. V was pared by 4 bases and J by 6 bases, with 18 bases between. CDR1 MDHEN and CDR2 SYDVKM come from the germline V gene. The CDR3 spans 15 residues.

The V and J genes are TRBV7-8 and TRBJ2-1; a possible D gene is TRBD2 (6 bases). V dropped 7 bases and J dropped 7 bases, with 29 bases sitting between them. Germline CDR1 is SGHVS and CDR2 is FQNEAQ. This CDR3 comprises 18 residues. CDR3 in DNA: TGTGCCAGCATTAGTAGCGCACCGGGGGAGGCCTGGGTTAATGAGCAGTTCTTC. Amino acid sequence: CASISSAPGEAWVNEQFF.

The CDR3 sequence is CASRPLGPRTEAFF. The CDR3 DNA sequence: TGTGCCAGCAGGCCTTTGGGGCCGCGGACTGAAGCTTTCTTT. V and J are TRBV2 and TRBJ1-1; a weak D match, TRBD1 (5 bases). Germline CDR1 is SNHLY and CDR2 is FYNNEI. This CDR3 has 14 residues. The V and J ends lost 6 bases and 5 bases respectively, with 16 bases between them.